The 28 T cell receptor beta chains below were found in one sample sequenced in a study of Ad26.COV2.S vaccination and SARS-CoV-2 variants (dated by TCRdb to the early 2020s). The method behind the library was the immunoSEQ multiplex PCR assay. The immuneACCESS repertoire file appears here via TCRdb, limited to in-frame rearrangements. These files lack a portion of the clones; in checked studies, under half of the deficit traces to unresolved V genes, and the cause of the others is not known. The sample table holds 300,000 to 350,000 clones, of which roughly 88% were seen once. The ten largest clones add up to 5% to 6.5% of the sample. Sample treatment or condition, as interpreted from the label and publication: approximately 18 received Ad26.COV2.S at low or high dose, single or two shots; about 5 received placebo; per-sample allocation not given. For vaccine and placebo recipients, repertoires were sequenced using samples collected on day 63 after the first injection.

Sequenced material: peripheral blood, taken in a trial of Ad26.COV2.S vaccine versus placebo. All receptors come from a person aged 18-65 years who received the Ad26.COV2.S COVID-19 vaccine or a placebo.

The chain carries TRBV5-1 and TRBJ2-3, with 13 bases aligning to TRBD2. Germline CDR1 SGHRS, CDR2 YFSETQ. This CDR3 has 19 residues. V was clipped by 4 bases and J by 2 bases; unmatched bases: 13. CDR3 sequence reads: CASSLGLAGVGSLTDTQYF. CDR3 coding DNA: TGCGCCAGCAGCCTCGGACTAGCGGGAGTAGGGTCCCTCACAGATACGCAGTATTTT. Variable domain in full (rest from reference TRBV5-1 and TRBJ2-3): KAGVTQTPRYLIKTRGQQVTLSCSPISGHRSVSWYQQTPGQGLQFLFEYFSETQRNKGNFPGRFSGRQFSNSRSEMNVSTLELGDSALYLCASSLGLAGVGSLTDTQYFGPGTRLTVL.

V is TRBV7-8 and J is TRBJ2-7, with TRBD2 matching 11 bases. In germline, CDR1 is SGHVS, CDR2 FQNEAQ. Trimming removed 7 bases from V and 2 bases from J; junction bases left unmatched: 4. The CDR3 is 14 residues long. CDR3 in amino acids: CASTLLAGAYEQYF. Here the CDR3 DNA reads TGTGCCAGCACGTTACTAGCGGGGGCCTACGAGCAGTACTTC.

The J gene is TRBJ2-1, the V gene TRBV27; tentatively, D is TRBD1 or TRBD2 (5 bases each). Germline lookup yields CDR1 MNHEY and CDR2 SMNVEV (reference sequence). Trimming cost V 8 bases and J 1 base, with 15 bases left between them. The CDR3 extends over 15 amino acids. CDR3 in DNA: TGTGCCAGCCGCCCGGGGCTAGGGTCCTACAATGAGCAGTTCTTC. It yields the protein CASRPGLGSYNEQFF.

V gene TRBV27 combines with J gene TRBJ1-2; possible D gene TRBD1, 5 bases. This CDR3 contains 12 residues. Looked up from germline, CDR1 is MNHEY and CDR2 is SMNVEV (reference sequence). Trimming left V 10 bases short and J 8 bases short, with 17 bases between. The CDR3 protein is CATKAGGLGYTF. CDR3 bases: TGTGCCACAAAAGCGGGGGGTCTAGGCTACACCTTC.

CDR3 sequence (DNA): TGTGCCAGCAGCACCGGCGGGACAGGGGCGTACAATGAGCAGTTCTTC. Its translation is CASSTGGTGAYNEQFF. The V and J genes are TRBV5-5 and TRBJ2-1; TRBD1 matches at 10 bases. The CDR3 has 16 amino acids. Germline assignment: CDR1 SGHKS and CDR2 YYEKEE (reference sequence). Trimming cost V 4 bases and J 4 bases; bases outside gene matches: 8. The full variable domain, rest sourced from reference TRBV5-5 and TRBJ2-1, is DAGVTQSPTHLIKTRGQQVTLRCSPISGHKSVSWYQQVLGQGPQFIFQYYEKEERGRGNFPDRFSARQFPNYSSELNVNALLLGDSALYLCASSTGGTGAYNEQFFGPGTRLTVL.

The V and J genes are TRBV6-2 or TRBV6-3 and TRBJ2-5, with 8 bases matching TRBD2. Germline V gene sequence: CDR1 MNHEY, CDR2 SVGEGT. Trimming took 5 bases from V and 5 from J; bases not matched to a gene: 13. CDR3 length equals 16 residues. CDR3 amino acids: CASSKGRLASSETQYF. The CDR3 nucleotides read TGTGCCAGCAGTAAGGGGAGACTAGCGTCCTCCGAGACCCAGTACTTC.

This sequence joins TRBV7-2 and TRBJ1-1; a weak D match, TRBD1 (5 bases). Germline CDR1 SGHTA, CDR2 FQGNSA. CDR3 size: 14 residues. V lost 2 bases and J lost 6, with 13 bases in between. This CDR3 reads CASSLTRVTPEAFF. DNA of the CDR3: TGTGCCAGCAGCTTAACCAGGGTAACCCCTGAAGCTTTCTTT.

This chain uses TRBV6-2 or TRBV6-3 with TRBJ2-1; 10 bases are shared with TRBD2. The V and J ends lost 2 bases and 1 base, in that order; junction bases with no gene match: 5. The CDR3 has 17 residues. From germline, CDR1 is MNHEY and CDR2 SVGEGT. The CDR3 reads CASSYPIAGGSYNEQFF. The CDR3 DNA is TGTGCCAGCAGTTACCCGATAGCGGGAGGATCCTACAATGAGCAGTTCTTC.

This sequence joins TRBV6-1 and TRBJ1-1; D remains unclear. From germline, CDR1 is MNHNS and CDR2 SASEGT. V shed 3 bases and J shed 6 bases, with 14 bases lying between them. The CDR3 spans 14 residues. The CDR3 sequence: CASSEAWKVAEAFF. The CDR3 nucleotides read TGTGCCAGCAGTGAGGCCTGGAAGGTCGCTGAAGCTTTCTTT.

V gene TRBV3-1 (or the pseudogene TRBV3-2) combines with J gene TRBJ1-5; the D is unclear. Germline V gives CDR1 LGHDT, CDR2 YNNKEL (reference sequence). The CDR3 is made up of 15 amino acids. The germline V and J ends were trimmed by 1 base and 3 bases, with 10 bases remaining between them. The CDR3 DNA follows: TGTGCCAGCAGCCAAGGTCCGGGTGTCAATCAGCCCCAGCATTTT. Translated: CASSQGPGVNQPQHF.

This sequence joins TRBV11-3 and TRBJ2-1; 9 bases are a match to TRBD2. CDR1 SGHNT and CDR2 YENEEA come from the germline V gene. The V and J ends lost 5 bases and 5 bases, in that order; junction bases with no gene match: 4. The CDR3 sequence is 14 residues long. CDR3: CASSRLAENNEQFF. As DNA, the CDR3 is TGTGCCAGCAGCCGACTAGCGGAGAACAATGAGCAGTTCTTC. The full variable domain, rest sourced from reference TRBV11-3 and TRBJ2-1, is EAGVVQSPRYKIIEKKQPVAFWCNPISGHNTLYWYLQNLGQGPELLIRYENEEAVDDSQLPKDRFSAERLKGVDSTLKIQPAELGDSAVYLCASSRLAENNEQFFGPGTRLTVL.

This chain links TRBV7-2 with TRBJ1-2; a possible D gene is TRBD1 (5 bases). Trimming removed 5 bases at V and 5 bases at J, with 18 bases between. This CDR3 comprises 15 residues. Germline CDR1 is SGHTA and CDR2 is FQGNSA. The CDR3 region is CASSPGEGRGYGYTF. The CDR3, as DNA: TGTGCCAGCAGCCCGGGTGAGGGGAGAGGTTATGGCTACACCTTC.

This chain uses TRBV28 with TRBJ1-2; D is uncertain. Germline CDR1 MDHEN, CDR2 SYDVKM. V was trimmed by 4 bases and J by 4 bases, leaving 19 bases between them. The CDR3 has 16 amino acids. The CDR3 DNA sequence: TGTGCCAGCAGTTCCCAACGACCTCAGACCCTCTATGGCTACACCTTC. Its translation is CASSSQRPQTLYGYTF.

The gene calls are TRBV19 and TRBJ1-2; 8 bases are a match to TRBD1. The trim removed 5 bases at V and 4 bases at J, leaving 6 bases unmatched. CDR3 length: 14 amino acids. Germline V gene sequence: CDR1 LNHDA, CDR2 SQIVND (reference sequence). The CDR3 DNA follows: TGTGCCAGTAGTCCTGGACAGGGTGCCTATGGCTACACCTTC. Amino acids: CASSPGQGAYGYTF.

The V call is TRBV5-1, the J call TRBJ1-1; D is perhaps TRBD1 (5 bases). Deletions cut 0 bases from V and 5 bases from J, with 14 bases between. This CDR3 comprises 15 residues. From germline, CDR1 is SGHRS and CDR2 YFSETQ. The CDR3 nucleotides are TGCGCCAGCAGCTTGGCCTTAGGGACGGGGACTGAAGCTTTCTTT. This codes for CASSLALGTGTEAFF.

The V and J genes are TRBV5-5 and TRBJ1-1; a possible D gene is TRBD1 (5 bases). In germline, CDR1 is SGHKS, CDR2 YYEKEE (reference sequence). The CDR3 has 12 residues. Between the trimmed V and J ends, which lost 6 bases and 11 bases, there was a span of 17 bases. This CDR3 is CASTTTVIGAFF. The DNA for the CDR3 is TGTGCCAGCACCACGACAGTCATCGGGGCTTTCTTT. The whole variable domain, remainder taken from reference TRBV5-5 and TRBJ1-1, is DAGVTQSPTHLIKTRGQQVTLRCSPISGHKSVSWYQQVLGQGPQFIFQYYEKEERGRGNFPDRFSARQFPNYSSELNVNALLLGDSALYLCASTTTVIGAFFGQGTRLTVV.

The chain employs TRBV14 and TRBJ2-1, with TRBD2 as a possible D gene (5 bases). The V end was cut by 5 bases, the J end by 6 bases, with 14 bases between. Germline assignment: CDR1 SGHDN and CDR2 FVKESK. The CDR3 consists of 14 residues. CDR3 DNA sequence: TGTGCCAGCAGCAACCCGGGATCTCTCAATGAGCAGTTCTTC. It specifies CASSNPGSLNEQFF.

The J gene is TRBJ1-1, the V gene TRBV19; D may be TRBD1 (5 bases). This CDR3 region has 15 residues. The germline V and J ends were trimmed by 1 base and 3 bases, with 12 bases remaining between them. Germline-derived CDR1 and CDR2 are LNHDA and SQIVND (reference sequence). This CDR3 reads CASSIVRAGDTEAFF. Here the CDR3 DNA reads TGTGCCAGTAGTATAGTTCGGGCGGGGGACACTGAAGCTTTCTTT.

The chain employs TRBV3-1 (or the pseudogene TRBV3-2) and TRBJ1-4; 10 positions match TRBD1. J gave up 6 bases and V 9 bases, and 1 base lay outside the gene matches. CDR1 and CDR2 from the germline V gene are LGHDT and YNNKEL (reference sequence). CDR3 length: 12 residues. The chain's CDR3 is CASGTGDEKLFF. In DNA, the CDR3 is TGTGCCAGTGGGACAGGGGATGAAAAACTGTTTTTT.

This chain links TRBV6-2 or TRBV6-3 with TRBJ1-2; tentative D call: TRBD1 (5 bases). V dropped 0 bases and J dropped 7 bases, with 24 bases sitting between them. The CDR3 has 18 amino acids. The germline V gene has CDR1 MNHEY and CDR2 SVGEGT. DNA of the CDR3: TGTGCCAGCAGTTACTCGATTGAGGAGGGACTCCGAAAGGGTGGCTACACCTTC. This sequence encodes CASSYSIEEGLRKGGYTF.

The V call is TRBV12-3 or TRBV12-4, the J call TRBJ2-3; possible D gene TRBD2, 6 bases. Trimming left V 7 bases short and J 2 bases short, with 7 bases between. The CDR3 consists of 12 residues. CDR3 sequence: CASTGDTDTQYF. CDR3 DNA: TGTGCCAGCACGGGGGACACAGATACGCAGTATTTT.

This clone was seen just once. The chain employs TRBV7-8 and TRBJ1-4, with D hard to call. V was clipped by 1 base and J by 0 bases, with 12 bases between them. The CDR3 runs to 17 residues. The V gene's germline CDR1 is SGHVS and CDR2 FQNEAQ. The DNA of the CDR3 is TGTGCCAGCAGCTTAGAGTTTGGTATGGCAACTAATGAAAAACTGTTTTTT. Translated, it gives CASSLEFGMATNEKLFF.

The V and J genes are TRBV30 and TRBJ2-1; 9 bases fit TRBD1. This CDR3 region has 13 residues. Germline-derived CDR1 and CDR2 are GTSNPN and SVGIG (reference sequence). The V and J ends lost 0 bases and 10 bases, in that order; junction bases with no gene match: 4. This CDR3 reads CAWSVQGAWEQFF. The CDR3 nucleotides read TGTGCCTGGAGTGTACAGGGGGCTTGGGAGCAGTTCTTC.

The rearrangement uses TRBV4-3 and TRBJ1-2, with D maybe TRBD1 (5 bases). The CDR3 is 14 amino acids. The ends were cut back, 2 bases at V and 2 bases at J, with 9 bases in the middle. The germline V gene has CDR1 LGHNA and CDR2 YSLEER. The CDR3, as DNA: TGCGCCAGCAGCCAAAGCAGGGACAACTATGGCTACACCTTC. Its protein is CASSQSRDNYGYTF.

This clone was picked up a small number of times. The chain joins TRBV5-1 to TRBJ2-7; D uncertain. V was pared by 1 base and J by 3 bases, with 11 bases between. The CDR3 is 14 amino acids. Germline V lookup: CDR1 SGHRS, CDR2 YFSETQ. The DNA of the CDR3 is TGCGCCAGCAGCTTGCGACGCGAGAACTACGAGCAGTACTTC. It encodes CASSLRRENYEQYF.

The rearrangement joins TRBV28 to TRBJ1-2; D is undetermined. V shed 3 bases and J shed 0 bases, with 8 bases lying between them. Germline assignment: CDR1 MDHEN and CDR2 SYDVKM. The CDR3 has 14 amino acids. Here the CDR3 reads CASSLIGANYGYTF. The CDR3 coding sequence is TGTGCCAGCAGTTTGATTGGAGCTAACTATGGCTACACCTTC.

The V call is TRBV2, the J call TRBJ2-4, with D tentatively TRBD1 or TRBD2 (6 bases each). Trimming pared 6 bases from V and 6 bases from J, leaving 12 bases between. This CDR3 has 13 residues. Germline-derived CDR1 and CDR2 are SNHLY and FYNNEI. The CDR3 reads CASRYKGGNIQYF. The CDR3 DNA reads TGTGCCAGCAGGTATAAGGGGGGAAACATTCAGTACTTC.

This rearrangement joins TRBV6-5 to TRBJ2-7; 7 bases are a match to TRBD1. The CDR3 sequence is 15 residues long. The J segment lost 0 bases and the V segment lost 4 bases, leaving 6 bases of the junction unmatched. Germline V gene data show CDR1 as MNHEY and CDR2 as SVGAGI. CDR3 residues: CASSSGTVYSYEQYF. CDR3 nucleotide sequence: TGTGCCAGCAGTTCCGGGACAGTATACTCCTACGAGCAGTACTTC.